This T cell receptor beta chain was recorded in a study of OX40 agonist ivuxolimab in advanced cancers. Study at large: Patients in the trial were receiving intravenous ivuxolimab every 2 weeks, at doses of 0.01 to 10 mg/kg.

Method: immunoSEQ multiplex PCR; TCRdb's copy keeps in-frame clones and lacks some. The data show about 88,000 clones, approximately 85% seen once. Collection of blood occurred at baseline, at cycle 4 day 1, and at cycle 7 day 1. The CDR3 loop spans 13 amino acids. Trimming took off 10 bases at V and 0 bases at J, with 12 bases between the two ends. The germline CDR1 and CDR2 sequences are ENHRY and SYGVKD. This clone was seen a handful of times. This sequence originates from an adult with an advanced solid tumor such as melanoma, head and neck, liver or kidney cancer. Sequencing used CD4+ or CD8+ T cells sorted from blood, obtained in a trial of the OX40 agonist ivuxolimab. The V and J genes are TRBV10-3 and TRBJ1-1; perhaps TRBD1 as D (5 bases). The CDR3 nucleotides read TGTGCCACGACAGTTAACCTGAACACTGAAGCTTTCTTT. Amino acids: CATTVNLNTEAFF.